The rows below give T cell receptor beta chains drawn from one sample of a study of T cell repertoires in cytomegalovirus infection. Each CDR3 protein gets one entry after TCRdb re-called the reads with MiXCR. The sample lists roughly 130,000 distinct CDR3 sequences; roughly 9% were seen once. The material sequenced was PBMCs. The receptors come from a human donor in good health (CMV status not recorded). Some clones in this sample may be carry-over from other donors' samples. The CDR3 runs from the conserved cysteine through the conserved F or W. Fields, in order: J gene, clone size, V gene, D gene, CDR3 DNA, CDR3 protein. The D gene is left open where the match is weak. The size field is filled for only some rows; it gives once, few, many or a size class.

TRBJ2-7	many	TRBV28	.	TGTGCCAGCAGTCCCGGGTGGGGTTATGGTTACGAGCAGTACTTC	CASSPGWGYGYEQYF
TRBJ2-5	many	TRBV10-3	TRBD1	TGTGCCATCAGTGAGGCAACAGGGGGGCGAGAGACCCAGTACTTC	CAISEATGGRETQYF
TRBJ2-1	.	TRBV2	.	TGTGCCAGCAGCGAATTCGGCGGAGGGGGGTACAATGAGCAGTTCTTC	CASSEFGGGGYNEQFF
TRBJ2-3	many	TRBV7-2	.	TGTGCCAGCAGCTTTGGACGGAGCACAGATACGCAGTATTTT	CASSFGRSTDTQYF
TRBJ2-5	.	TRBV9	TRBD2	TGTGCCAGCAGCGTAGAGGCCGGGGGGGAAGAGACCCAGTACTTC	CASSVEAGGEETQYF
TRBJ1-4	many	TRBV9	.	TGTGCCAGCAGCGCCGCGGACAGAACTAATGAAAAACTGTTTTTT	CASSAADRTNEKLFF
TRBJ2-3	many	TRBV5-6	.	TGTGCCAGCTCCGGTGGGGAACCCGATACGCAGTATTTT	CASSGGEPDTQYF
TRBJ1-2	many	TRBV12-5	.	TGTGCTAGCCCGGACAGCCGGCCCTCTGGCTACACCTTC	CASPDSRPSGYTF
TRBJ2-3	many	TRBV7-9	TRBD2	TGTGCCAGCAGCTTTGGACTAGCGGGGAGGACAGATACGCAGTATTTT	CASSFGLAGRTDTQYF
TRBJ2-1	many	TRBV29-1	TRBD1	TGCAGCGTTGTGGACAGGAGCTCCTACAATGAGCAGTTCTTC	CSVVDRSSYNEQFF
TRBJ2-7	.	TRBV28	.	TGTGCCAGCAGTTTGATGTGGCGGGGGCAGTACTTC	CASSLMWRGQYF
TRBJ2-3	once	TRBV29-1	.	TGCAGCGTTGAAGGTTTGGCAGGCACAGATACGCAGTATTTT	CSVEGLAGTDTQYF
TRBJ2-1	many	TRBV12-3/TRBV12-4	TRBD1	TGTGCCAGCAGTTTGGGGCAGGGGGCAAGCAATGAGCAGTTCTTC	CASSLGQGASNEQFF
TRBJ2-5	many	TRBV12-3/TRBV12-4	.	TGTGCCAGCAGTACCAGGGAGACCCAGTACTTC	CASSTRETQYF
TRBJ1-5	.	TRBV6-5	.	TGTGCCAGCAGGCGATCACAGGGAGGGCCCCAGCATTTT	CASRRSQGGPQHF
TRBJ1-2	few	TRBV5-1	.	TGCGCCAGCAGCTTGGCGGTAACTAACTATGGCTACACCTTC	CASSLAVTNYGYTF
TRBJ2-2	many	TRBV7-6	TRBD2	TGTGCCAGCAGTCCAGCGGGGGGTATTACCGGGGAGCTGTTTTTT	CASSPAGGITGELFF
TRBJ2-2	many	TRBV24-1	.	TGTGCCACCAGTCGAGGGGGGAACGGGGAGCTGTTTTTT	CATSRGGNGELFF
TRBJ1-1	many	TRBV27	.	TGTGCCAGCAGTTCCTTAGGGGGGGTGAACACTGAAGCTTTCTTT	CASSSLGGVNTEAFF
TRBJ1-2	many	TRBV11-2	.	TGTGCCAGCAGCGACTATGAAAAAGCTGGCTACACCTTC	CASSDYEKAGYTF
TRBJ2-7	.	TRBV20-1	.	TGCAGTGCTAGGAACCCGGCGGGGACCTACGAGCAGTACTTC	CSARNPAGTYEQYF
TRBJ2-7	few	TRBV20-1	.	TGCAGTGCTAGAGCGCCCGCCAGGGCAATTCTAGAGCAGTACTTC	CSARAPARAILEQYF
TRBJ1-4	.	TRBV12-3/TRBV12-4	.	TGTGCCAGCAGCACCTCGGGGGCGCTTAATGAAAAACTGTTTTTT	CASSTSGALNEKLFF
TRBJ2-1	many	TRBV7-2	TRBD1	TGTGCCAGCCAGGGACAGGGGGTTTACAATGAGCAGTTCTTC	CASQGQGVYNEQFF
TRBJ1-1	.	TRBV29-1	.	TGCAGCGTTGCGGTCGGCAGTATGGGGAACACTGAAGCTTTCTTT	CSVAVGSMGNTEAFF
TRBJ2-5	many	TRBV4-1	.	TGCGCCAGCAGCCTGGCGGGGAGGGGGGGGTACAAGGCGGATCAAGAGACCCAGTACTTC	CASSLAGRGGYKADQETQYF
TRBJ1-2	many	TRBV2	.	TGTGCCAGCACCCCCAGCGCCGGCTATGGCTACACCTTC	CASTPSAGYGYTF
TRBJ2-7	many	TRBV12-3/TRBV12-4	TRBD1	TGTGCCAGCAGACCCCGGGACAGATACTACGAGCAGTACTTC	CASRPRDRYYEQYF
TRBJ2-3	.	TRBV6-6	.	TGTGCCAGCAGTTACCCGGAAATCACAGATACGCAGTATTTT	CASSYPEITDTQYF
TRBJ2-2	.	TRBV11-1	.	TGTGCCAGCAGAATTACGGGGGACGGGAACACCGGGGAGCTGTTTTTT	CASRITGDGNTGELFF
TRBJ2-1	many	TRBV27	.	TGTGCCAGCAGTTCTATATCCAATGAGCAGTTCTTC	CASSSISNEQFF
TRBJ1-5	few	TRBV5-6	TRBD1	TGTGCCAGCAGCACCAGGGGGAGCAATCAGCCCCAGCATTTT	CASSTRGSNQPQHF
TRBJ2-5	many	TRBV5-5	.	TGTGCCAGCAGCTTTGGCTGGGAGGAGACCCAGTACTTC	CASSFGWEETQYF